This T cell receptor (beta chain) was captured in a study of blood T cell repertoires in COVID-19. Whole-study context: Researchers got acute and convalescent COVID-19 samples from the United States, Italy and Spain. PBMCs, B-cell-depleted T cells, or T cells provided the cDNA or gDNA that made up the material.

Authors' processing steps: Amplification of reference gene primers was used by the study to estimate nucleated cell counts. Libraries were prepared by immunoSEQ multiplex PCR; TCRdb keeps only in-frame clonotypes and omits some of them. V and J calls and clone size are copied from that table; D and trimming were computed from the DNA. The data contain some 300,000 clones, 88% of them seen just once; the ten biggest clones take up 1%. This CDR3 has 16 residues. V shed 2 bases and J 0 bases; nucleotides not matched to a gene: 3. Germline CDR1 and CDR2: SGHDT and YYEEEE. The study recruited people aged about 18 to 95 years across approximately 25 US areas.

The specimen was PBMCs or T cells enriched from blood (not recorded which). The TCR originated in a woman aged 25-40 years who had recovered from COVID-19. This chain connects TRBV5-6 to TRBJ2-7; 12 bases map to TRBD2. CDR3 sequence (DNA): TGTGCCAGCAGCTTCGGACTAGCGGGAAGCTCCTACGAGCAGTACTTC. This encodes CASSFGLAGSSYEQYF.